This passage covers 6 T cell receptor beta chains from one sample sequenced in a study of siplizumab effects on memory and regulatory T cells. TCRdb's copy holds only in-frame clones and misses some; the assay was immunoSEQ multiplex PCR. The top ten clones hold approximately 17% of a sample with about 85,000 clones, 95% of them seen once. The sequenced sample was CD8+ T cells sorted from blood. The receptors derive from a human donor in good health.

J is TRBJ2-5 and V is TRBV9; no reliable D call. The ends were cut back, 4 bases at V and 2 bases at J, with 21 bases in the middle. Germline CDR1 SGDLS, CDR2 YYNGEE. CDR3 length: 17 amino acids. The DNA for the CDR3 is TGTGCCAGCAGCCCCCGGTCCCGACTGGTGGGTCAAGAGACCCAGTACTTC. It specifies CASSPRSRLVGQETQYF.

J is TRBJ2-1 and V is TRBV27; TRBD1 agrees at 9 bases. With V trimmed by 6 bases and J by 3 bases, 12 bases remained unmatched. This CDR3 region has 17 residues. Per the germline V gene, CDR1 is MNHEY and CDR2 is SMNVEV (reference sequence). DNA of the CDR3: TGTGCCAGCAGCCCTATTGCGGGACAGGGACTCTACAATGAGCAGTTCTTC. Amino acids: CASSPIAGQGLYNEQFF.

The J gene is TRBJ2-3, the V gene TRBV7-3; a weak D match, TRBD2 (5 bases). V lost 4 bases to trimming and J lost 3 bases, with 17 bases between them. This CDR3 spans 16 amino acids. The germline gives CDR1 SGHTA, CDR2 FQGTGA. For the CDR3, the DNA is TGTGCCAGCAGCTACGGACTGAATGTTCATACAGATACGCAGTATTTT. This gives the protein CASSYGLNVHTDTQYF.

The gene calls are TRBV27 and TRBJ2-3; 9 bases are a match to TRBD2. CDR1 is MNHEY, CDR2 SMNVEV, per germline (reference sequence). V lost 1 base to trimming and J lost 4 bases; unmatched junction nucleotides: 6. The CDR3 contains 16 residues. This chain's CDR3 is CASSLWAGGPADTQYF. CDR3 DNA sequence: TGTGCCAGCAGTTTATGGGCGGGAGGGCCCGCAGATACGCAGTATTTT.

The chain carries TRBV4-2 and TRBJ2-1, with D hard to call. In germline, CDR1 is LGHNA, CDR2 YNFKEQ. V dropped 4 bases and J dropped 7 bases, with 14 bases sitting between them. There are 14 residues in the CDR3. For the CDR3, the DNA is TGTGCCAGCAGCCTTCCAGCGAGTGAGAATGAGCAGTTCTTC. This gives the protein CASSLPASENEQFF.

The rearrangement uses TRBV6-6 and TRBJ2-3, with D unresolved. The CDR3 has 13 amino acids. CDR1 MNHNY and CDR2 SVGAGI come from the germline V gene (reference sequence). The V end was cut by 2 bases, the J end by 1 base, with 4 bases between. CDR3 DNA sequence: TGTGCCAGCAGTTACGCAGGCACAGATACGCAGTATTTT. Its translation is CASSYAGTDTQYF.